The 30 T cell receptor beta chains below all came from one sample that was sequenced in a study of regulatory T cells in long-lasting Graves disease. Investigators prepared the TCR beta libraries by applying iRepertoire HTBI primers and Arm-PCR of CDR3 regions. TCRdb itself ran the multiplex PCR reads through MiXCR, one entry per CDR3 protein. The sample consists of some 370,000 distinct CDR3 sequences, 20% of them appearing once. Indicated time point: persistent/refractory GD, antithyroid drugs over 5 years with positive TRAb. PBMCs were the source of the RNA used for TCR sequencing. The sequencing here drew on peripheral blood mononuclear cells (PBMCs), taken when the disease was refractory, from a patient treated with antithyroid drugs. These receptors all stem from a female donor with Graves disease.

This clonotype was observed many times. The CDR3 is CASSSTGKHEQYF. The CDR3 DNA follows: TGTGCCAGCAGTTCTACAGGGAAACACGAGCAGTACTTC. The chain recombines TRBV28 with TRBJ2-7, with D possibly matching TRBD1 (6 bases). The CDR3 is 13 amino acids. Germline values: CDR1 MDHEN, CDR2 SYDVKM. Trimming pared 4 bases from V and 5 bases from J, leaving 12 bases between.

This clonotype was observed at least ten times. The chain is built from TRBV28 and TRBJ2-7; D uncertain. There are 12 residues in the CDR3. Germline-derived CDR1 and CDR2 are MDHEN and SYDVKM. Between the trimmed V and J ends, which lost 2 bases and 10 bases, there was a span of 12 bases. CDR3 protein: CASSLQPWQQYF. The DNA for the CDR3 is TGTGCCAGCAGTTTACAGCCCTGGCAACAGTACTTC.

This clonotype was detected many times. V is TRBV6-5 and J is TRBJ2-7; D is perhaps TRBD2 (6 bases). Germline V gene lookup returns CDR1 MNHEY and CDR2 SVGAGI. This CDR3 spans 15 amino acids. V dropped 0 bases and J dropped 5 bases, with 14 bases sitting between them. The CDR3 nucleotides read TGTGCCAGCAGTTACTCGACGGAGGGGCCGGACGAGCAGTACTTC. Its translation: CASSYSTEGPDEQYF.

This clonotype has only a few counts. The rearrangement joins TRBV19 to TRBJ2-7; D unclear. Trimming left V 7 bases short and J 3 bases short, with 19 bases between. This CDR3 spans 15 amino acids. The germline CDR1 and CDR2 sequences are LNHDA and SQIVND (reference sequence). The CDR3 DNA reads as TGTGCCAGTAAGAGTGCTCGCGGATCCTTCTACGAGCAGTACTTC. This encodes CASKSARGSFYEQYF.

To note about this clonotype: The junction does not match germline at one end; this may be a read error. This chain connects TRBV11-2 to TRBJ2-7; 7 bases agree with TRBD1. In germline, CDR1 is SGHAT, CDR2 FQNNGV. The CDR3 is 16 residues long. CDR3 loop: CASSPYPGQHSYEQYF. As DNA, the CDR3 is TGCGCCAGCAGCCCCTATCCGGGACAGCATTCCTACGAGCAGTACTTC.

V usage is TRBV2 and J usage is TRBJ2-3; unclear D gene. Germline V lookup: CDR1 SNHLY, CDR2 FYNNEI. The CDR3 is 15 residues long. The ends were cut back, 8 bases at V and 0 bases at J, with 15 bases in the middle. The CDR3: CASVRRLSSTDTQYF. CDR3 DNA: TGTGCCAGCGTCCGGCGCCTCTCGAGCACAGATACGCAGTATTTT.

This clonotype was seen repeatedly, ten times or more. In DNA, the CDR3 is TGTGCCAGCAGCCGGGGACAGGGGGTTTCACCCCTCCACTTT. Translated: CASSRGQGVSPLHF. The rearrangement uses TRBV12-3 or TRBV12-4 and TRBJ1-6; 11 bases line up with TRBD1. V lost 6 bases to trimming and J lost 9 bases; unmatched junction nucleotides: 4. The CDR3 is 14 residues long.

The chain has TRBV30 and TRBJ1-2; D unresolved. CDR3 size: 12 residues. From germline, CDR1 is GTSNPN and CDR2 SVGIG (reference sequence). V dropped 2 bases and J dropped 1 base, with 5 bases sitting between them. CDR3 DNA sequence: TGTGCCTGGAGTCAGATTAACTATGGCTACACCTTC. It codes for CAWSQINYGYTF.

V is TRBV25-1 and J is TRBJ1-6; TRBD1 might be the D (5 bases). The CDR3 runs 18 residues. The germline V and J ends were trimmed by 5 bases and 8 bases, with 25 bases remaining between them. Germline loops: CDR1 MGHDK, CDR2 SYGVNS. The CDR3 loop is CASSRAAGSGLMDSPLHF. DNA of the CDR3: TGTGCCAGCAGTAGGGCGGCAGGGAGCGGCTTAATGGATTCACCCCTCCACTTT.

This clonotype turned up a few times. The chain uses TRBV18 and TRBJ2-2; D remains unclear. The germline gives CDR1 KGHSH, CDR2 LQKENI. This CDR3 has 14 amino acids. Trimming took 6 bases from V and 3 from J, leaving 11 bases between them. CDR3 DNA: TGTGCCAGCTCTTTGAAGCCCGACACCGGGGAGCTGTTTTTT. This encodes CASSLKPDTGELFF.

This clonotype was detected many times. The chain is built from TRBV20-1 and TRBJ1-1, with D hard to call. CDR1 is DFQATT, CDR2 SNEGSKA, per germline (reference sequence). Trimming pared 3 bases from V and 3 bases from J, leaving 11 bases between. The CDR3 extends over 13 amino acids. CDR3: CSASFPPDTEAFF. CDR3 nucleotide sequence: TGCAGTGCTAGTTTCCCCCCGGACACTGAAGCTTTCTTT.

The chain links TRBV4-3 to TRBJ2-1; a weak D match, TRBD2 (5 bases). V dropped 0 bases and J dropped 9 bases, with 15 bases sitting between them. This CDR3 is 15 amino acids long. Germline-derived CDR1 and CDR2 are LGHNA and YSLEER. The DNA for the CDR3 is TGCGCCAGCAGCCAAGAAAGGACCCAGGCGGGTGAGCAGTTCTTC. Its translation is CASSQERTQAGEQFF.

The table lists this clonotype with many counts. The chain couples TRBV3-1 to TRBJ2-4; 12 bases match TRBD2. V was pared by 0 bases and J by 8 bases, with 5 bases of the junction left unmatched. Germline V CDR1 and CDR2: LGHDT, YNNKEL (reference sequence). The CDR3 loop spans 16 amino acids. The CDR3 loop reads CASSQDRLAGGDIQYF. In nucleotides, the CDR3 is TGTGCCAGCAGCCAAGATCGGCTAGCGGGAGGGGACATTCAGTACTTC.

This clonotype was recorded at least ten times. V gene TRBV12-5 combines with J gene TRBJ2-5; possibly TRBD2 for D (6 bases). The V gene's germline CDR1 is LGHNT and CDR2 FRNRAP. The V end was cut by 0 bases, the J end by 2 bases, with 13 bases between. CDR3 length: 16 amino acids. The CDR3 loop is CASGLVPSGPQETQYF. The DNA for the CDR3 is TGTGCTAGTGGTTTGGTACCAAGCGGGCCTCAAGAGACCCAGTACTTC.

This clonotype was observed a handful of times. This chain joins TRBV12-3 or TRBV12-4 and TRBJ2-2, with D possibly called TRBD1 or TRBD2 (5 bases each). V lost 11 bases and J lost 3, with 16 bases in between. CDR3 size: 14 residues. CDR3 amino acids: CASQVGADTGELFF. CDR3 DNA sequence: TGTGCCTCACAGGTCGGGGCAGACACCGGGGAGCTGTTTTTT.

This clonotype has just a few counts. The chain employs TRBV6-1 and TRBJ1-2; 9 nucleotides agree with TRBD1. The CDR3 loop spans 15 amino acids. Trimming took 11 bases from V and 2 from J; bases not matched to a gene: 12. Germline V CDR1 and CDR2: MNHNS, SASEGT. CDR3 bases: TGTGCCGGTCGGACAGGGGACCCATTCAACTATGGCTACACCTTC. Translated: CAGRTGDPFNYGYTF.

This clonotype was counted at least ten times. The gene calls are TRBV10-2 and TRBJ2-7; 8 bases align to TRBD2. CDR1 WSHSY and CDR2 SAAADI come from the germline V gene. J lost 0 bases, V lost 2 bases, and 6 bases had no gene match. The CDR3 is 16 amino acids. CDR3 residues: CASSEPTSDSSYEQYF. CDR3 coding DNA: TGCGCCAGCAGTGAGCCGACTAGCGACAGCTCCTACGAGCAGTACTTC.

This clonotype was detected many times. The rearrangement joins TRBV7-9 to TRBJ1-5; D is unresolved. The CDR3 runs to 15 residues. Deletions cut 5 bases from V and 0 bases from J, with 11 bases between. Germline CDR1 is SEHNR and CDR2 is FQNEAQ (reference sequence). The CDR3 is CASSPAEGSNQPQHF. Here the CDR3 DNA reads TGTGCCAGCAGCCCGGCCGAGGGTAGCAATCAGCCCCAGCATTTT.

This clonotype was seen ten or more times. The chain has TRBV11-2 and TRBJ1-1; D unclear. Deletions cut 1 base from V and 6 bases from J, with 15 bases between. The CDR3 covers 15 residues. From germline, CDR1 is SGHAT and CDR2 FQNNGV. The CDR3: CASSLVSSLVAEAFF. The CDR3 nucleotides are TGTGCCAGCAGCTTAGTTTCTTCTCTAGTGGCTGAAGCTTTCTTT.

This clonotype turned up a few times. Since a much larger clone is just one base distant, this may be a read error. This sequence joins TRBV12-3 or TRBV12-4 and TRBJ1-2, with D perhaps TRBD1 (5 bases). The CDR3 is 13 residues long. V lost 6 bases and J lost 8, with 16 bases in between. The CDR3 nucleotides read TGTGCCAGCAGCCTCAGAGGGGAGAGGGGCTACACCTTC. It yields the protein CASSLRGERGYTF.

This clonotype was found a few times. The chain links TRBV4-3 to TRBJ2-7; tentatively, D is TRBD2 (6 bases). Germline CDR1 is LGHNA and CDR2 is YSLEER. This CDR3 has 14 amino acids. V shed 0 bases and J shed 7 bases, with 13 bases lying between them. CDR3 loop: CASSQEGGVGEQYF. The CDR3 DNA follows: TGCGCCAGCAGCCAAGAGGGCGGGGTTGGGGAGCAGTACTTC.

The J gene is TRBJ2-2, the V gene TRBV4-3, with 14 bases lining up with TRBD2. Germline CDR1 LGHNA, CDR2 YSLEER. V lost 3 bases to trimming and J lost 3 bases; unmatched junction nucleotides: 3. There are 17 residues in the CDR3. The CDR3 protein is CASSQVGLAGDTGELFF. DNA of the CDR3: TGCGCCAGCAGCCAGGTGGGACTAGCGGGAGACACCGGGGAGCTGTTTTTT.

Regarding this clonotype: This may arise from a read error, as a much more abundant clone is one base away. The chain joins TRBV28 to TRBJ2-1, with D maybe TRBD2 (6 bases). The CDR3 extends over 17 amino acids. Germline values: CDR1 MDHEN, CDR2 SYDVKM. The V end was cut by 8 bases, the J end by 10 bases, with 30 bases between. The CDR3 spells CASGRFRPSSQPYEQFF. For the CDR3, the DNA is TGTGCCAGCGGGAGGTTCAGGCCATCTAGCCAACCCTACGAGCAGTTCTTC.

This chain joins TRBV7-2 and TRBJ2-7, with D uncertain. The CDR3 length is 15 residues. Germline assignment: CDR1 SGHTA and CDR2 FQGNSA. Trimming removed 1 base from V and 7 bases from J, with 17 bases in between. The CDR3 coding sequence is TGTGCCAGCAGCTTAGGTCTACAGCTAAAAGGGGAGCAGTACTTC. This codes for CASSLGLQLKGEQYF.

This clonotype has a handful of counts. J is TRBJ1-5 and V is TRBV30; D is unclear. V was shortened by 2 bases and J by 0 bases, with 5 bases between the two germline ends. The CDR3 spans 13 residues. The germline gives CDR1 GTSNPN, CDR2 SVGIG (reference sequence). The CDR3 reads CAWSSDSNQPQHF. CDR3 DNA: TGTGCCTGGAGTTCGGATAGCAATCAGCCCCAGCATTTT.

This clonotype has more than one count but fewer than ten. V and J are TRBV7-2 and TRBJ2-4; D is perhaps TRBD1 (6 bases). V was cut by 4 bases and J by 6 bases, with 10 bases left in between. Germline V gives CDR1 SGHTA, CDR2 FQGNSA. The CDR3 loop spans 13 amino acids. The CDR3 sequence: CASSSFRGNIQYF. CDR3 coding DNA: TGTGCCAGCAGCTCTTTCAGGGGAAACATTCAGTACTTC.

CDR3 sequence reads: CASSYASGLLSNQPQHF. CDR3 coding DNA: TGTGCCAGCAGTTACGCCTCCGGACTGCTCTCAAATCAGCCCCAGCATTTT. V gene TRBV6-9 combines with J gene TRBJ1-5; no clear D gene. The CDR3 is made up of 17 amino acids. Germline V CDR1 and CDR2: MNHGY, SVAAGI. V was shortened by 3 bases and J by 4 bases, with 19 bases between the two germline ends.

Only a few counts were recorded for this clonotype. The chain recombines TRBV7-9 with TRBJ1-1, with a possible D match to TRBD1 (6 bases). The CDR3 consists of 15 residues. Trimming took off 5 bases at V and 3 bases at J, with 16 bases between the two ends. The germline gives CDR1 SEHNR, CDR2 FQNEAQ (reference sequence). The CDR3 DNA reads as TGTGCCAGCAGCCTACTCAGGGGCTCGGACACTGAAGCTTTCTTT. Protein sequence: CASSLLRGSDTEAFF.

Concerning this clonotype: The junction departs from germline at one end; a sequencing error may be responsible. This rearrangement joins TRBV13 to TRBJ2-2; a weak D match, TRBD2 (5 bases). CDR1 and CDR2 from the germline V gene are PRHDT and FYEKMQ (reference sequence). The CDR3 loop spans 21 amino acids. The CDR3 sequence is CASSRYWANFDPRENTGELFF. DNA for the CDR3: TGTGCCAGCAGTCGGTATTGGGCAAACTTCGACCCACGAGAAAACACCGGGGAACTGTTTTTT.

This clonotype was picked up a small number of times. The J gene is TRBJ1-1, the V gene TRBV27; the D gene is possibly TRBD1 (5 bases). V lost 5 bases and J lost 4, with 17 bases in between. This CDR3 has 15 residues. Germline CDR1 is MNHEY and CDR2 is SMNVEV (reference sequence). Here the CDR3 reads CASSASGSGITEAFF. CDR3 sequence (DNA): TGTGCCAGCAGTGCTTCAGGGTCGGGTATCACTGAAGCTTTCTTT.